These 27 T cell receptor beta chains were all obtained from the same sample, sequenced in a study of Graves' ophthalmopathy and Graves' hyperthyroidism. Beta-chain TCR CDR3 regions were amplified from RNA transcripts. Second-round multiplex PCR came after first-round RT-PCR with HTBI primers. TCRdb ran MiXCR on the multiplex PCR reads and lists one entry per CDR3 protein. The repertoire holds about 600,000 distinct CDR3 sequences, with approximately 35% as singletons. Sequenced input: peripheral blood or thyroid tissue (not recorded which). Receptors originate from an adult man with Graves' hyperthyroidism.

In this sample, this clonotype turned up many times. The chain carries TRBV5-1 and TRBJ1-6; 8 bases map to TRBD1. The CDR3 contains 16 residues. Trimming cost V 4 bases and J 7 bases; bases outside gene matches: 10. The germline gives CDR1 SGHRS, CDR2 YFSETQ. CDR3 region: CASSDRTGMRNSPLHF. The CDR3 DNA reads TGCGCCAGCAGCGACCGGACAGGGATGCGGAATTCACCCCTCCACTTT.

V and J are TRBV29-1 and TRBJ2-7; D is tentatively TRBD1 or TRBD2 (5 bases each). Per the germline V gene, CDR1 is SQVTM and CDR2 is ANQGSEA. The CDR3 extends over 12 amino acids. CDR3 loop: CSSGTATYEQYF. The CDR3 nucleotides are TGCAGTTCCGGGACGGCGACCTACGAGCAGTACTTC.

This clonotype was recorded many times. The chain has TRBV20-1 and TRBJ1-2, with TRBD1 matching 9 bases. This CDR3 is built from 13 residues. V trimming: 3 bases; J trimming: 5 bases; junction bases outside the gene matches: 4. CDR1 is DFQATT and CDR2 is SNEGSKA in the germline V gene (reference sequence). CDR3 residues: CSASIGTGYGYTF. Written as DNA, the CDR3 is TGCAGTGCTAGTATCGGGACAGGGTATGGCTACACCTTC.

A remark on this clonotype: Being one base from a much bigger clone, this may be a read error. The V and J genes are TRBV2 and TRBJ1-2, with TRBD1 matching over 7 bases. With 5 bases clipped from V and 2 bases from J, the junction kept 5 bases outside the gene matches. CDR3 length: 14 amino acids. Germline-derived CDR1 and CDR2 are SNHLY and FYNNEI. The CDR3: CASSPLTGNYGYTF. The CDR3 nucleotides read TGTGCCAGCAGTCCGCTGACAGGGAACTATGGCTACACCTTC.

This clonotype has at least ten counts. The chain joins TRBV10-2 to TRBJ1-5; perhaps TRBD1 as D (6 bases). The CDR3 spans 15 residues. Trimming cost V 1 base and J 4 bases, with 11 bases left between them. The germline V gene has CDR1 WSHSY and CDR2 SAAADI. DNA of the CDR3: TGCGCCAGCAGTGAGTTCCGGACAGTGAATCAGCCCCAGCATTTT. Translating it yields CASSEFRTVNQPQHF.

Concerning this clonotype: No conserved phenylalanine or tryptophan ends this CDR3, so it is likely a read error. This chain links TRBV18 with TRBJ1-1; no clear D gene. Trimming cost V 6 bases and J 1 base, with 9 bases left between them. This CDR3 spans 13 amino acids. Germline V gene sequence: CDR1 KGHSH, CDR2 LQKENI. In nucleotides, the CDR3 is TGTGCCAGCTCCGTGGACGGGAACACTGAAGCTTTCTCT. Protein product: CASSVDGNTEAFS.

In its sample, this clonotype was seen many times. The genes are TRBV7-9 and TRBJ2-6; possibly TRBD1 for D (6 bases). Germline V lookup: CDR1 SEHNR, CDR2 FQNEAQ (reference sequence). Trimming took 6 bases from V and 2 from J, leaving 8 bases between them. The CDR3 sequence is 14 residues long. CDR3 residues: CASRNRAGANVLTF. For the CDR3, the DNA is TGTGCCAGCAGGAACAGGGCTGGGGCCAACGTCCTGACTTTC.

This chain uses TRBV24-1 with TRBJ2-3, with 10 bases matching TRBD2. The germline gives CDR1 KGHDR, CDR2 SFDVKD. J was trimmed by 10 bases and V by 9 bases; bases with no gene match: 15. The CDR3 loop spans 15 amino acids. CDR3 region: CATFGTSETTFPQYF. CDR3 coding DNA: TGTGCCACCTTTGGGACTAGCGAGACTACGTTCCCGCAGTATTTT.

This clonotype has only a few counts. V gene TRBV19 combines with J gene TRBJ1-5; 7 positions agree with TRBD1. CDR3 length equals 19 residues. CDR1 and CDR2 (germline): LNHDA, SQIVND (reference sequence). Unmatched junction bases numbered 18, after V lost 4 bases and J lost 3 bases. The CDR3 region is CASSNPLRRQGGFNQPQHF. DNA for the CDR3: TGTGCCAGTAGTAACCCCCTCCGTAGGCAGGGGGGATTCAATCAGCCCCAGCATTTT.

The J gene is TRBJ2-5, the V gene TRBV29-1; 9 nucleotides match TRBD1. This CDR3 is 14 amino acids long. Per the germline V gene, CDR1 is SQVTM and CDR2 is ANQGSEA. The J segment lost 2 bases and the V segment lost 4 bases, leaving 5 bases of the junction unmatched. The CDR3 spells CSVVPGQGQETQYF. CDR3 DNA sequence: TGCAGCGTTGTACCGGGACAGGGTCAAGAGACCCAGTACTTC.

This clonotype was counted at least ten times. The chain recombines TRBV7-9 with TRBJ2-2; no clear D. Germline V gene lookup returns CDR1 SEHNR and CDR2 FQNEAQ (reference sequence). This CDR3 comprises 17 residues. The V end lost 5 bases, the J end lost 0 bases, and 16 bases lay between the germline ends. The CDR3 DNA reads TGTGCCAGCAGCACATACTCGGACGGCGCGAACACCGGGGAGCTGTTTTTT. Translation gives CASSTYSDGANTGELFF.

Details on this clonotype: A much larger clone differs by one base, so this may be a read error. The CDR3 reads CASSLAGNTQYF. In nucleotides, the CDR3 is TGTGCCAGCAGCTTAGCGGGAAATACGCAGTATTTT. The chain combines TRBV9 with TRBJ2-3; 8 bases agree with TRBD2. V was pared by 4 bases and J by 7 bases, with 2 bases of the junction left unmatched. Germline-derived CDR1 and CDR2 are SGDLS and YYNGEE. This CDR3 comprises 12 residues.

On this clonotype: Because the CDR3 is missing its conserved closing phenylalanine or tryptophan, this is likely a read error. The DNA is omitted, as the CDR3 cannot be located on it reliably, and the CDR3 follows TCRdb's listing. The gene calls are TRBV29-1 and TRBJ1-4; the table assigns TRBD1, which was not confirmed against the DNA. Per germline, CDR1 SQVTM and CDR2 ANQGSEA. The CDR3 numbers 8 amino acids, ends counted. Here the CDR3 reads CSVAGRAI.

This clonotype was detected many times. The rearrangement joins TRBV11-2 to TRBJ2-5, with D maybe TRBD1 (5 bases). This CDR3 spans 15 amino acids. Germline lookup yields CDR1 SGHAT and CDR2 FQNNGV. Trimming removed 2 bases from V and 3 bases from J, with 13 bases in between. The DNA of the CDR3 is TGTGCCAGCAGCTTAAGAACCCAGGGAAAAGAGACCCAGTACTTC. Translated, it gives CASSLRTQGKETQYF.

The chain recombines TRBV29-1 with TRBJ2-5, with D tentatively TRBD1 (5 bases). V dropped 4 bases and J dropped 5 bases, with 11 bases sitting between them. CDR1 SQVTM and CDR2 ANQGSEA come from the germline V gene. This CDR3 comprises 12 residues. CDR3 in DNA: TGCAGCGTTGCTGGGGCGAAGGAGACCCAGTACTTC. Translating gives CSVAGAKETQYF. The complete variable domain, with remaining parts taken from reference TRBV29-1 and TRBJ2-5, reads SAVISQKPSRDICQRGTSLTIQCQVDSQVTMMFWYRQQPGQSLTLIATANQGSEATYESGFVIDKFPISRPNLTFSTLTVSNMSPEDSSIYLCSVAGAKETQYFGPGTRLLVL.

The sample holds many counts of this clonotype. The V and J genes are TRBV7-2 and TRBJ1-5; 7 positions match TRBD1. Germline values: CDR1 SGHTA, CDR2 FQGNSA. J was trimmed by 6 bases and V by 4 bases; bases with no gene match: 6. The CDR3 extends over 14 amino acids. CDR3 in DNA: TGTGCCAGCAGCTCCGACAGGGTCGGTCAGCCCCAGCATTTT. It specifies CASSSDRVGQPQHF. The variable domain in full, completed from reference TRBV7-2 and TRBJ1-5, reads GAGVSQSPSNKVTEKGKDVELRCDPISGHTALYWYRQSLGQGLEFLIYFQGNSAPDKSGLPSDRFSAERTGGSVSTLTIQRTQQEDSAVYLCASSSDRVGQPQHFGDGTRLSIL.

This clonotype showed up just a few times. A much bigger clone sits one base away, suggesting this may be a read error. The chain uses TRBV12-3 or TRBV12-4 and TRBJ2-7; 8 bases match TRBD1. This CDR3 is built from 16 residues. Trimming at V came to 5 bases and at J to 0 bases, leaving 9 bases not matched to a gene. Here the CDR3 reads CASSPLDRASSYEQYF. CDR3 coding DNA: TGTGCCAGCAGTCCACTGGACAGGGCGAGCTCCTACGAGCAGTACTTC.

This clonotype occurred many times. The rearrangement uses TRBV7-8 and TRBJ2-5; 10 bases fit TRBD1. The germline gives CDR1 SGHVS, CDR2 FQNEAQ. J was trimmed by 5 bases and V by 5 bases; bases with no gene match: 5. The CDR3 length is 14 residues. The CDR3 loop is CASSPDRGQETQYF. Here the CDR3 DNA reads TGTGCCAGCAGCCCCGACAGGGGGCAGGAGACCCAGTACTTC.

In this sample, this clonotype turned up a few times. V is TRBV7-3 and J is TRBJ2-3; perhaps TRBD2 as D (5 bases). This CDR3 has 14 residues. CDR1 SGHTA and CDR2 FQGTGA come from the germline V gene. The ends were cut back, 1 base at V and 4 bases at J, with 9 bases in the middle. In nucleotides, the CDR3 is TGTGCCAGCAGCTTAAGGGCGGGTGCAGATACGCAGTATTTT. This codes for CASSLRAGADTQYF.

Notes on this clonotype: A much larger clone sits a single nucleotide away, making a read error possible. The rearrangement links TRBV24-1 to TRBJ2-2, with D possibly TRBD2 on 5 matching bases. The CDR3 sequence is 16 residues long. CDR1 and CDR2 from the germline V gene are KGHDR and SFDVKD. For the CDR3, the DNA is TGTGCCACCAGTGATCCCTCACAGACCAGGTCCTGGGAGCTGCTTTTT. This sequence encodes CATSDPSQTRSWELLF.

As regards this clonotype: A read error may explain this, as a much larger clone is one base away. This chain connects TRBV7-2 to TRBJ1-1; no firm D call. This CDR3 contains 14 residues. Trimming removed 1 base at V and 1 base at J, with 7 bases between. Germline V lookup: CDR1 SGHTA, CDR2 FQGNSA. CDR3 coding DNA: TGTGCCAGCAGCTTAGATAAGGGGAACACTGAAGCTTTCTTT. Translated: CASSLDKGNTEAFF.

The chain has TRBV10-3 and TRBJ1-5; TRBD1 matches 9 bases. J gave up 1 base and V 3 bases, and 10 bases lay outside the gene matches. CDR3 size: 18 residues. Germline V CDR1 and CDR2: ENHRY, SYGVKD. The CDR3 here is CAISDPGQGWQSNQPQHF. In nucleotides, the CDR3 is TGTGCCATCAGTGACCCGGGACAGGGATGGCAAAGCAATCAGCCCCAGCATTTT.

The chain recombines TRBV4-1 with TRBJ2-7; D is ambiguous. Germline CDR1 reads MGHRA; CDR2 reads YSYEKL. V was pared by 1 base and J by 4 bases, with 14 bases between. This CDR3 is 15 amino acids long. DNA of the CDR3: TGCGCCAGCAGCCAAGGATCTGGGTATTGGTACGAGCAGTACTTC. Protein sequence: CASSQGSGYWYEQYF.

This clonotype has a count of ten or more. This chain connects TRBV28 to TRBJ2-7, with TRBD1 matching 7 bases. Germline CDR1 MDHEN, CDR2 SYDVKM. This CDR3 is built from 15 residues. The V segment lost 6 bases and the J segment 2 bases; nucleotides outside the gene matches: 10. CDR3 in amino acids: CASSQGGEVTYEQYF. The CDR3 DNA is TGTGCCAGCAGCCAAGGGGGCGAAGTCACCTACGAGCAGTACTTC.

The table lists this clonotype with a few counts. The V and J genes are TRBV10-3 and TRBJ1-5, with TRBD1 matching 10 bases. The CDR3 has 15 amino acids. Germline values: CDR1 ENHRY, CDR2 SYGVKD. V lost 6 bases and J lost 4; bases outside the gene matches: 6. The CDR3 nucleotides read TGTGCCATCAGCCGGACAGGGGGGCCTAATCAGCCCCAGCATTTT. Translating it yields CAISRTGGPNQPQHF.

J is TRBJ2-2 and V is TRBV5-8; 11 nucleotides align to TRBD1. Germline V gene data show CDR1 as SGHTS and CDR2 as YDEGEE. The J segment lost 2 bases and the V segment lost 1 base, leaving 4 bases of the junction unmatched. The CDR3 consists of 17 residues. CDR3 protein: CASSLWTGGYNTGELFF. The CDR3 region has the DNA TGTGCCAGCAGCTTGTGGACAGGGGGCTATAACACCGGGGAGCTGTTTTTT.

As concerns this clonotype: A much larger clone sits a single nucleotide away, making a read error possible. This chain joins TRBV12-3 or TRBV12-4 and TRBJ2-7; D remains unclear. The V end was cut by 0 bases, the J end by 6 bases, with 15 bases between. The CDR3 is 15 amino acids. The CDR3 DNA reads as TGTGCCAGCAGTTTAGCCCTAGACACGACCTGCGAGCAGTACTTC. The encoded protein is CASSLALDTTCEQYF.